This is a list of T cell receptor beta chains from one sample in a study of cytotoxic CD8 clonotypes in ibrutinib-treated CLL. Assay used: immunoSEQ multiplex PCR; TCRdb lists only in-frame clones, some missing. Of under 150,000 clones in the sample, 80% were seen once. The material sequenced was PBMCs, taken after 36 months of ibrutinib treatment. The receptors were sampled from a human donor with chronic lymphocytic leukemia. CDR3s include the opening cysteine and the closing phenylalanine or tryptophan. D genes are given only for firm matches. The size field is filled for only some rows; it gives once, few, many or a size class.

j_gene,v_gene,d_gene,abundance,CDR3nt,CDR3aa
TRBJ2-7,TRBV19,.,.,TGTGCCAGTAGTACCTGGGGCAGCCCCTACGAGCAGTACTTC,CASSTWGSPYEQYF
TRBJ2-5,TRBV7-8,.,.,TGTGCCAGCAGCCCACTAGGGCGGGGGGCTCAGGGGGTCGGAGCGACCCAGTACTTC,CASSPLGRGAQGVGATQYF
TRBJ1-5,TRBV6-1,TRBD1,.,TGTGCCAGCAGTGAAATGGGACAGGGGCTTCAGCCCCAGCATTTT,CASSEMGQGLQPQHF
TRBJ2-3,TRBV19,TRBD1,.,TGTGCCAGTAGTCCCGGGACAGGGCAAGATACGCAGTATTTT,CASSPGTGQDTQYF
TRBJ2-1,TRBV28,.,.,TGTGCCAGCAGGGGGCTACAGTACAATGAGCAGTTCTTC,CASRGLQYNEQFF
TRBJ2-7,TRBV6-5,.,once,TGTGCCAGCAGTTACTCGAATGCTAACTTGGCCGAGCAGTACTTC,CASSYSNANLAEQYF
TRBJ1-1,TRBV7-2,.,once,TGTGCCAGCAGCTTAGCTGGGGGCCTCACTGAAGCTTTCTTT,CASSLAGGLTEAFF
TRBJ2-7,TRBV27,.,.,TGTGCCAGCAGAGGAGTTCTCTACGAGCAGTACTTC,CASRGVLYEQYF
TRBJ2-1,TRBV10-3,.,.,TGTGCCATCTCGGTCGGAGCCTACAATGAGCAGTTCTTC,CAISVGAYNEQFF
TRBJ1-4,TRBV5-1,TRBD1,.,TGCGCCAGCAGCTTACTACAGGGGCCCCTCGGAAAACTGTTTTTT,CASSLLQGPLGKLFF
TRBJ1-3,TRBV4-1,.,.,TGCGCCAGCACCTTCCTCCCTGGGAACACCATATATTTT,CASTFLPGNTIYF
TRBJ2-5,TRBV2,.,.,TGTGCCAGCAGTGAACTCTGGGAAGAGACCCAGTACTTC,CASSELWEETQYF
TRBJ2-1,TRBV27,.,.,TGTGCCAGCAGTTTGCCCAACCGAGACAATGAGCAGTTCTTC,CASSLPNRDNEQFF
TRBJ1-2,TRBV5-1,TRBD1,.,TGCGCCAGCAGCCGTGGGACAGGGGTTGGCTACACCTTC,CASSRGTGVGYTF
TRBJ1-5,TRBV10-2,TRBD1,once,TGCGCCAGCAGTGAGGCCGGGACAGGGGGCAGGACTCAGCCCCAGCATTTT,CASSEAGTGGRTQPQHF
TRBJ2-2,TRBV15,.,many,TGTGCCACCAGAGATACCGGGGAGCTGTTTTTT,CATRDTGELFF
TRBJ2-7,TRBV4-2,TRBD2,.,TGTGCCAGCAGCCAACCCGGACTAGCGGATTCCTACGAGCAGTACTTC,CASSQPGLADSYEQYF
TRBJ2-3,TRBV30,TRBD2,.,TGTGCCTGGAGGCTAGCGGGAGCAGATACGCAGTATTTT,CAWRLAGADTQYF
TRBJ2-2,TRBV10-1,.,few,TGCGCCAGCAGTAGACAGCCCCTGGTGGGGGAGCTGTTTTTT,CASSRQPLVGELFF
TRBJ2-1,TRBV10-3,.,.,TGTGCCATCAGTGGGGCCGGCGGTGGCTCCTACAATGAGCAGTTCTTC,CAISGAGGGSYNEQFF
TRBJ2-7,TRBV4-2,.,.,TGTGCCAGCAGCCAAGAATCCACAGGGTTCTACGAGCAGTACTTC,CASSQESTGFYEQYF
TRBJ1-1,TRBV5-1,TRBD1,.,TGCGCCAGCAGCAGAGGACAGGGAGCCCTAAGCACTGAAGCTTTCTTT,CASSRGQGALSTEAFF
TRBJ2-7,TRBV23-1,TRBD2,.,TGCGCCACCCAAAAAACTCGGACTAGCGGGGTTATTAGGTCCTACGAGCAGTACTTC,CATQKTRTSGVIRSYEQYF